This entry lists 19 T cell receptor beta chains sequenced from one sample in a study of response to subunit inactivated influenza vaccine. TCRdb reanalysed the RT-PCR reads using MiXCR and keeps one entry per CDR3 protein. The sample lists about 620,000 distinct CDR3 sequences; over 9% were seen once. The same sample was also studied in work on T cells expressing NK-cell markers. As reported in that work: For TCR beta, cDNA was produced by 5'RACE template switching with UMIs.

The material was PBMCs from blood, obtained on the day of vaccination. These receptor sequences come from a man aged 50 to 60 who received an inactivated influenza vaccine.

The V and J genes are TRBV4-2 and TRBJ2-7; D gene unclear. This CDR3 is 13 amino acids long. V lost 5 bases to trimming and J lost 7 bases, with 15 bases between them. Per germline, CDR1 LGHNA and CDR2 YNFKEQ. In nucleotides, the CDR3 is TGTGCCAGCAGCTCCGTGTTGGCCGAAGAGCAGTACTTC. Its protein is CASSSVLAEEQYF.

The V call is TRBV12-3 or TRBV12-4, the J call TRBJ1-1; tentative D call: TRBD1 (6 bases). Trimming stripped 2 bases from V and 7 bases from J, with 8 bases between. The CDR3 is made up of 12 amino acids. The CDR3 region has the DNA TGTGCCAGCAGTTTACGGACAGATGAAGCTTTCTTT. This sequence encodes CASSLRTDEAFF.

The sample holds a few counts of this clonotype. V and J are TRBV7-2 and TRBJ2-7, with D tentatively TRBD1 (6 bases). The CDR3 runs to 14 residues. CDR1 SGHTA and CDR2 FQGNSA come from the germline V gene. Trimming took 2 bases from V and 3 from J, leaving 11 bases between them. The CDR3 region is CASSLWTAGYEQYF. CDR3 DNA: TGTGCCAGCAGCTTATGGACAGCCGGCTACGAGCAGTACTTC.

This chain joins TRBV6-1 and TRBJ1-5, with D unresolved. The V gene lost 5 bases and the J gene lost 0 bases, with 17 bases spanning the gap. The CDR3 spans 17 residues. CDR1 is MNHNS and CDR2 is SASEGT in the germline V gene. CDR3 sequence reads: CASSPPTSGYSNQPQHF. The DNA for the CDR3 is TGTGCCAGCAGTCCTCCGACAAGCGGGTATAGCAATCAGCCCCAGCATTTT.

Worth noting for this clonotype: This may come from a read error, since a much larger clone is one base off. The J gene is TRBJ2-1, the V gene TRBV5-1, with TRBD1 matching over 9 bases. The CDR3 has 16 amino acids. Germline V gene data show CDR1 as SGHRS and CDR2 as YFSETQ. This chain's CDR3 is CASSRGGTGTYKEQFF. CDR3 nucleotide sequence: TGCGCCAGCAGCCGGGGCGGGACAGGGACTTACAAAGAGCAGTTCTTC.

This clonotype occurred a few times. This chain connects TRBV10-3 to TRBJ2-1; possible D gene TRBD2, 7 bases. V lost 2 bases, J lost 12 bases, and 14 bases lay in between. Germline V gene lookup returns CDR1 ENHRY and CDR2 SYGVKD. The CDR3 contains 13 residues. The CDR3 DNA reads TGTGCCATCAGTGAGCCCCAGGGGAGGGGGCAGTTCTTC. Its translation is CAISEPQGRGQFF.

This clonotype was observed a few times. This chain links TRBV6-5 with TRBJ1-3; D is possibly TRBD1 (5 bases). Germline CDR1 reads MNHEY; CDR2 reads SVGAGI. Trimming left V 2 bases short and J 0 bases short, with 17 bases between. CDR3 length: 18 amino acids. CDR3 amino acids: CASSYARVRGDSGNTIYF. CDR3 sequence (DNA): TGTGCCAGCAGTTACGCCAGAGTTAGGGGCGACTCTGGAAACACCATATATTTT.

The sample holds a few counts of this clonotype. V is TRBV5-1 and J is TRBJ2-1, with 9 bases identical to TRBD1. The V gene's germline CDR1 is SGHRS and CDR2 YFSETQ. J gave up 4 bases and V 5 bases, and 10 bases lay outside the gene matches. CDR3 length equals 16 residues. As DNA, the CDR3 is TGCGCCAGCAGTATACAGGGGGCGCCGAGGTACAATGAGCAGTTCTTC. Amino acids: CASSIQGAPRYNEQFF.

The chain carries TRBV20-1 and TRBJ2-3; unclear D gene. CDR1 and CDR2 (germline): DFQATT, SNEGSKA (reference sequence). V lost 6 bases, J lost 3 bases, and 4 bases lay in between. The CDR3 consists of 10 residues. The CDR3 nucleotides read TGCAGTGCACCAACAGATACGCAGTATTTT. It is translated as CSAPTDTQYF.

This clonotype was seen only a few times. The V and J genes are TRBV28 and TRBJ2-7, with D maybe TRBD2 (5 bases). Germline V gene sequence: CDR1 MDHEN, CDR2 SYDVKM. With 7 bases removed from V and 1 base from J, the gap between germline ends came to 17 bases. The CDR3 contains 15 residues. CDR3 amino acids: CASTPGVFASYEQYF. The CDR3 DNA follows: TGTGCCAGCACCCCCGGGGTTTTTGCATCCTACGAGCAGTACTTC.

The V call is TRBV29-1, the J call TRBJ1-1; no clear D. V was cut by 5 bases and J by 0 bases, with 7 bases left in between. Germline CDR1 is SQVTM and CDR2 is ANQGSEA. This CDR3 has 12 amino acids. CDR3 in DNA: TGCAGCGTTCGTACGGTGAACACTGAAGCTTTCTTT. Amino acid sequence: CSVRTVNTEAFF.

The table lists this clonotype with a few counts. The V call is TRBV27, the J call TRBJ2-5; weak D call: TRBD1 (5 bases). V lost 0 bases to trimming and J lost 6 bases, with 11 bases between them. The CDR3 contains 14 residues. The germline gives CDR1 MNHEY, CDR2 SMNVEV (reference sequence). The CDR3 DNA is TGTGCCAGCAGTTTATCAGGGGTCGTAAAGACCCAGTACTTC. Translating it yields CASSLSGVVKTQYF.

This clonotype was seen once. This chain joins TRBV4-2 and TRBJ2-7; 8 positions match TRBD2. Trimming at V came to 0 bases and at J to 4 bases, leaving 8 bases not matched to a gene. CDR1 is LGHNA, CDR2 YNFKEQ, per germline. CDR3 length: 16 amino acids. The CDR3 spells CASSQEGGGNRYEQYF. CDR3 sequence (DNA): TGTGCCAGCAGCCAAGAAGGCGGGGGGAATCGGTACGAGCAGTACTTC.

V is TRBV6-5 and J is TRBJ2-5, with 10 bases that match TRBD2. The germline V gene has CDR1 MNHEY and CDR2 SVGAGI. Germline trimming cut 0 bases from V and 1 base from J; bases unmatched to any gene: 5. The CDR3 is 17 amino acids. The CDR3 DNA is TGTGCCAGCAGTTACTCATTGGTAGCGGGGGGCCAAGAGACCCAGTACTTC. Translation: CASSYSLVAGGQETQYF.

This clonotype was counted only a few times. CDR3 coding DNA: TGTGCCAGCAGCTTGTCCCAGCGGGCAGATACGCAGTATTTT. Protein: CASSLSQRADTQYF. The chain uses TRBV5-5 and TRBJ2-3; a possible D gene is TRBD2 (6 bases). Germline CDR1 and CDR2: SGHKS and YYEKEE (reference sequence). The CDR3 spans 14 residues. The V end lost 1 base, the J end lost 4 bases, and 10 bases lay between the germline ends.

The CDR3 DNA reads as TGTGCCAGCAGACCAGCGGGGGGGCCGGCCGATACGCAGTATTTT. It is translated as CASRPAGGPADTQYF. The genes are TRBV27 and TRBJ2-3; 10 bases match TRBD2. CDR1 is MNHEY, CDR2 SMNVEV, per germline (reference sequence). The CDR3 covers 15 residues. The ends lost 6 bases at V and 6 bases at J; junction bases unmatched: 9.

The V and J genes are TRBV11-2 and TRBJ1-5, with TRBD1 as a possible D gene (5 bases). V gave up 2 bases and J gave up 4 bases, with 12 bases separating them. The germline V gene has CDR1 SGHAT and CDR2 FQNNGV. The CDR3 spans 15 residues. The CDR3 DNA follows: TGTGCCAGCAGCTTATCCGGGGACCTTAATCAGCCCCAGCATTTT. As protein: CASSLSGDLNQPQHF. Supplemented by reference TRBV11-2 and TRBJ1-5, the full variable domain reads EAGVAQSPRYKIIEKRQSVAFWCNPISGHATLYWYQQILGQGPKLLIQFQNNGVVDDSQLPKDRFSAERLKGVDSTLKIQPAKLEDSAVYLCASSLSGDLNQPQHFGDGTRLSIL.

In its sample, this clonotype was seen a few times. The chain couples TRBV4-3 to TRBJ2-7, with D unresolved. The CDR3 length is 14 residues. Germline CDR1 and CDR2: LGHNA and YSLEER. Deletions cut 0 bases from V and 0 bases from J, with 6 bases between. The CDR3 is CASSQDRSSYEQYF. As DNA, the CDR3 is TGCGCCAGCAGCCAAGATCGCAGCTCCTACGAGCAGTACTTC.

This clonotype came up a few times. The chain joins TRBV6-2 or TRBV6-3 to TRBJ1-2, with 7 bases identical to TRBD1. Germline V CDR1 and CDR2: MNHEY, SVGEGT. V gave up 7 bases and J gave up 6 bases; unmatched junction bases: 11. The CDR3 spans 14 residues. CDR3 in DNA: TGTGCCAGCACCTTCCGGACAGGTTTGAATGGCTACACCTTC. Protein: CASTFRTGLNGYTF.